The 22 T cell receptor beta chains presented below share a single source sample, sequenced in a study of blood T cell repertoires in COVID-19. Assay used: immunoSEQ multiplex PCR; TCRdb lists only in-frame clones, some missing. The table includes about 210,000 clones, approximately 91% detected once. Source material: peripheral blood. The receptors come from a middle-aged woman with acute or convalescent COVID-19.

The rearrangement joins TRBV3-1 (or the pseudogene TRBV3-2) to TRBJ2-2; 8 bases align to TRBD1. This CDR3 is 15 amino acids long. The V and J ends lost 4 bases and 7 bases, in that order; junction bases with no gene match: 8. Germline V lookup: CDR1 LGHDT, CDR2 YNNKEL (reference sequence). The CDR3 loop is CASSLRTGSSGELFF. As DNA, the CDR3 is TGTGCCAGCAGCCTTCGGACAGGGTCAAGCGGGGAGCTGTTTTTT.

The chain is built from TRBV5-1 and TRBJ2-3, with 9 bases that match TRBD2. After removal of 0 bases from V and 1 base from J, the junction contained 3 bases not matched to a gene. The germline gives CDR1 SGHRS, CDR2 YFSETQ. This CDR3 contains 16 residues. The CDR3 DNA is TGCGCCAGCAGCTTGGCACCTAGCGGGGGCACAGATACGCAGTATTTT. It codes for CASSLAPSGGTDTQYF.

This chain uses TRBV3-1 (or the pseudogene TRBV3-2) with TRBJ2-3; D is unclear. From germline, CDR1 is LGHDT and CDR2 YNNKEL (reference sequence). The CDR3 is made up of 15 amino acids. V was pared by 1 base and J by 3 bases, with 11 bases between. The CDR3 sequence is CASSQVLASTDTQYF. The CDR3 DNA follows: TGTGCCAGCAGCCAAGTCCTTGCGTCGACAGATACGCAGTATTTT.

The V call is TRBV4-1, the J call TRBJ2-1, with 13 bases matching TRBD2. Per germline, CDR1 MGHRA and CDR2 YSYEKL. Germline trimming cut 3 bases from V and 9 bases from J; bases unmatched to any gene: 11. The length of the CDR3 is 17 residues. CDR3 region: CASSHDETSGGWLEQFF. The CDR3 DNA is TGCGCCAGCAGCCACGATGAGACTAGCGGGGGGTGGCTTGAGCAGTTCTTC.

The CDR3 DNA is TGTGCCAGCAGTCGACAGGGGGCTACACCCCTCCACTTT. This encodes CASSRQGATPLHF. The chain uses TRBV6-5 and TRBJ1-6; 10 bases are shared with TRBD1. Germline CDR1 and CDR2: MNHEY and SVGAGI. Losses at the gene ends were 5 bases for V and 11 bases for J; bases not matched to a gene: 3. The CDR3 consists of 13 residues.

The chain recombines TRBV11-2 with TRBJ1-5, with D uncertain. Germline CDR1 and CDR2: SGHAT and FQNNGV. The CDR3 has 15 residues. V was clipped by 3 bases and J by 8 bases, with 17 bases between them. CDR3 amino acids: CASSFRGRGGKPQHF. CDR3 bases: TGTGCCAGCAGCTTCCGAGGACGGGGAGGTAAGCCCCAGCATTTT.

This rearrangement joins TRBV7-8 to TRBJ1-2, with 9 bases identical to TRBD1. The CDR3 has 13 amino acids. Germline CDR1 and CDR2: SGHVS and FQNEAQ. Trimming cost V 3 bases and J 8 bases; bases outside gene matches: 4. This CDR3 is CASSFRDRDGYTF. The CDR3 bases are TGTGCCAGCAGCTTCCGGGACAGGGACGGCTACACCTTC.

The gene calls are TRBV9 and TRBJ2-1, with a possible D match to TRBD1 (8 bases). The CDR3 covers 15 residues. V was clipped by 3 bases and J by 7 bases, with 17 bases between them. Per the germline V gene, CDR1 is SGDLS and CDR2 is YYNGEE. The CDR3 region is CASSAQGGTWNEQFF. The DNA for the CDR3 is TGTGCCAGCAGCGCACAGGGGGGGACGTGGAATGAGCAGTTCTTC.

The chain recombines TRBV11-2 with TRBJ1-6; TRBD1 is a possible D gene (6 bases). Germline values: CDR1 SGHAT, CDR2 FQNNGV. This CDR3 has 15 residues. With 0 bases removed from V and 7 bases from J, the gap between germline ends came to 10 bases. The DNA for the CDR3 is TGTGCCAGCAGCTTAGAGCTGGGGGCGAATTCACCCCTCCACTTT. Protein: CASSLELGANSPLHF.

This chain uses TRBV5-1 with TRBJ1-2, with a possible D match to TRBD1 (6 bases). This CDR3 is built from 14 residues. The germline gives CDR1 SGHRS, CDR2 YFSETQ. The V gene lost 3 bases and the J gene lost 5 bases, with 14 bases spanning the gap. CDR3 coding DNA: TGCGCCAGCAGCTCGCCGGGACAAGAGTATGGCTACACCTTC. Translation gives CASSSPGQEYGYTF. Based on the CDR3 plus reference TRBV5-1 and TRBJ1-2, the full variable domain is KAGVTQTPRYLIKTRGQQVTLSCSPISGHRSVSWYQQTPGQGLQFLFEYFSETQRNKGNFPGRFSGRQFSNSRSEMNVSTLELGDSALYLCASSSPGQEYGYTFGSGTRLTVV.

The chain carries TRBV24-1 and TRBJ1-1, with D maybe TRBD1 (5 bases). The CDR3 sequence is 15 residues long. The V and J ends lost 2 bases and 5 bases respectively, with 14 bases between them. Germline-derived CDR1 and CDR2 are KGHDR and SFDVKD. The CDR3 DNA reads TGTGCCACCAGTGATTCGTTCGGGGGTCGGACTGAAGCTTTCTTT. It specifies CATSDSFGGRTEAFF.

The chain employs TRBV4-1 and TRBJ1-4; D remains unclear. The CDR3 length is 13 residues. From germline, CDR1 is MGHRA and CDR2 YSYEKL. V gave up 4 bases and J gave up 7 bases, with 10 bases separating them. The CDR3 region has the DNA TGCGCCAGCAGCCGCCTAGTCGGTGAAAAACTGTTTTTT. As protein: CASSRLVGEKLFF.

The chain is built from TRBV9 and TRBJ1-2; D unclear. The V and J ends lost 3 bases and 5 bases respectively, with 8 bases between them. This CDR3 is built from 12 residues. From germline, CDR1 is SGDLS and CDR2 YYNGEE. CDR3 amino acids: CASSASVYGYTF. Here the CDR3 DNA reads TGTGCCAGCAGCGCCAGTGTTTATGGCTACACCTTC.

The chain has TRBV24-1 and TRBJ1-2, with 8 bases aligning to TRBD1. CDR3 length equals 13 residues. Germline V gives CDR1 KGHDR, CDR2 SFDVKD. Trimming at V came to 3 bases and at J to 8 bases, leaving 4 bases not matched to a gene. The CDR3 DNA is TGTGCCACCAGTGATCAGGGGGCAGGAGGCTACACCTTC. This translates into CATSDQGAGGYTF.

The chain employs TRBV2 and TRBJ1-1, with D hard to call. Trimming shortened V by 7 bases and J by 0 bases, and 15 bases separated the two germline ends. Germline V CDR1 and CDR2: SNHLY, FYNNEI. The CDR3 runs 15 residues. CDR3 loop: CASIPSLLLNTEAFF. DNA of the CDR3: TGTGCCAGCATCCCCAGCCTACTATTGAACACTGAAGCTTTCTTT.

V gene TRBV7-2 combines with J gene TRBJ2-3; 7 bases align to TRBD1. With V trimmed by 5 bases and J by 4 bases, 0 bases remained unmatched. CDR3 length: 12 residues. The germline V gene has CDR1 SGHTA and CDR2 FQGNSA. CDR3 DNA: TGTGCCAGCAGCCAGGGGGCAGATACGCAGTATTTT. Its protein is CASSQGADTQYF.

This CDR3 reads CATRASRISPLHF. The CDR3 DNA reads as TGTGCCACCAGAGCTAGCAGAATTTCACCCCTCCACTTT. The chain is built from TRBV15 and TRBJ1-6, with unresolved D. Germline V gives CDR1 LNHNV, CDR2 YYDKDF (reference sequence). V shed 6 bases and J shed 9 bases, with 12 bases lying between them. The CDR3 is 13 residues long.

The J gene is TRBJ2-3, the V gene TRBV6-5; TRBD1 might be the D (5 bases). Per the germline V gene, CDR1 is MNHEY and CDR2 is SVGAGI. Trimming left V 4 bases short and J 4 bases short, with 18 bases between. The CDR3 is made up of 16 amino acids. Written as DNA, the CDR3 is TGTGCCAGCAGTTTACGACCAGTGGTAGGGGCAGATACGCAGTATTTT. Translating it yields CASSLRPVVGADTQYF.

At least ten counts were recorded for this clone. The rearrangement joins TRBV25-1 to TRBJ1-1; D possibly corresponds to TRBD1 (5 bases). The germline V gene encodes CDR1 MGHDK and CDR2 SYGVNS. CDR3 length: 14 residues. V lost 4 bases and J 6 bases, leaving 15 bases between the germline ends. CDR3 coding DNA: TGTGCCAGCAGTGGGTCCAGGGCCGCCCCTGAAGCTTTCTTT. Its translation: CASSGSRAAPEAFF.

The CDR3 sequence is CASSFSGTSGTYEQYV. For the CDR3, the DNA is TGTGCCAGCAGCTTTTCAGGGACTAGCGGAACCTACGAGCAGTACGTC. The chain has TRBV7-7 and TRBJ2-7, with TRBD2 matching over 11 bases. CDR1 SSHAT and CDR2 FNYEAQ come from the germline V gene (reference sequence). Trimming at V came to 3 bases and at J to 2 bases, leaving 6 bases not matched to a gene. There are 16 residues in the CDR3.

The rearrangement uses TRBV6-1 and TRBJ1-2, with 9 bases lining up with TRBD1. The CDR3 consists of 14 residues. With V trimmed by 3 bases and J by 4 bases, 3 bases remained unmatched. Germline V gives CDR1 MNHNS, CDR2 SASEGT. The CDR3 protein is CASSEMDRGYGYTF. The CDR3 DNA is TGTGCCAGCAGTGAGATGGACAGGGGCTATGGCTACACCTTC.

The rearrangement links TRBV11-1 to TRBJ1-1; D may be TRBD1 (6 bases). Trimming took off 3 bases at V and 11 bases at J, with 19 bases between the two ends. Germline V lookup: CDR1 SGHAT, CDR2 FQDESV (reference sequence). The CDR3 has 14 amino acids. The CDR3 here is CASSFQGQLGGAFF. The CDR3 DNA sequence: TGTGCCAGCAGCTTCCAAGGACAGCTTGGTGGGGCTTTCTTT.